The present entry profiles one T cell receptor (beta chain) with its context. These data belong to a study of T cell repertoires in ileal Crohn's disease. Turning to the study itself: Postoperative therapy was given to about half: eleven to twelve thiopurines, around 17 anti-TNF agents. The M0 sample came from the inflamed ileal portion of the resected specimen.

TCRdb's table, derived via immunoSEQ multiplex PCR, lists solely in-frame clones and lacks some. This repertoire shows roughly 16,000 clones, 80% to 95% found once; its top ten account for 7.1%. CDR1 MDHEN and CDR2 SYDVKM come from the germline V gene. CDR3 size: 15 residues. Deletions cut 9 bases from V and 0 bases from J, with 15 bases between. Time point noted: inflamed ileum from the surgical specimen. Patients were adults with ileal or ileocolonic Crohn's disease needing resection. This clonotype was obtained from an adult with Crohn's disease. Sequencing was performed on ileal tissue. V and J are TRBV28 and TRBJ2-4, with unresolved D. DNA of the CDR3: TGTGCCAGTATCCTACCCAGGAAAGCCAAAAACATTCAGTACTTC. It codes for CASILPRKAKNIQYF.